This T cell receptor (beta chain) was captured in a study of blood T cell repertoires in COVID-19. As for the study in general: Samples representing acute and convalescent COVID-19 were sourced from the United States, Italy and Spain.

Trimming took 5 bases from V and 4 from J, leaving 15 bases between them. Germline V gene data show CDR1 as LNHDA and CDR2 as SQIVND (reference sequence). The CDR3 is made up of 15 amino acids. Authors' analysis steps: Estimation of nucleated cell counts relied on the amplification of reference gene primers. Data came from immunoSEQ multiplex PCR; TCRdb stores just in-frame clones and leaves some out. Clonal size and the V and J genes are those of that table, whereas D and trimming came from the DNA. Among 250,000 to 300,000 clones listed, approximately 88% were seen once. This receptor was taken from a woman aged 25 to 45 with acute or convalescent COVID-19. The specimen sequenced was peripheral blood. The rearrangement links TRBV19 to TRBJ2-1; weak D call: TRBD2 (6 bases). The CDR3 coding sequence is TGTGCCAGTAGTCTCGGGACTCTCGGTTACAATGAGCAGTTCTTC. Its translation is CASSLGTLGYNEQFF. The full variable domain, its missing parts supplied by reference TRBV19 and TRBJ2-1, is DGGITQSPKYLFRKEGQNVTLSCEQNLNHDAMYWYRQDPGQGLRLIYYSQIVNDFQKGDIAEGYSVSREKKESFPLTVTSAQKNPTAFYLCASSLGTLGYNEQFFGPGTRLTVL.